The entry that follows covers one TCR beta chain sequence. CDR3 length: 15 residues. Germline CDR1 reads SGHTA; CDR2 reads FQGNSA. With 3 bases clipped from V and 3 bases from J, the junction kept 4 bases outside the gene matches. Treatment in this sample: randomized to nivolumab then ipilimumab (arm A) or the reverse (arm B). TCRdb's table, derived via immunoSEQ multiplex PCR, lists solely in-frame clones and lacks some. Of roughly 9,300 clones listed, 60% to 80% are singletons. The sample comes from a study of sequential checkpoint blockade in melanoma. The material sequenced was CD8+ T cells sorted from blood (inferred from file names), taken from a patient given nivolumab and ipilimumab in sequence. This rearrangement joins TRBV7-2 to TRBJ1-5; 8 bases are shared with TRBD1. This sequence originates from a human donor with melanoma. CDR3 sequence reads: CASSFTGGDNQPQHF. The CDR3 DNA follows: TGTGCCAGCAGCTTCACAGGGGGGGACAATCAGCCCCAGCATTTT.